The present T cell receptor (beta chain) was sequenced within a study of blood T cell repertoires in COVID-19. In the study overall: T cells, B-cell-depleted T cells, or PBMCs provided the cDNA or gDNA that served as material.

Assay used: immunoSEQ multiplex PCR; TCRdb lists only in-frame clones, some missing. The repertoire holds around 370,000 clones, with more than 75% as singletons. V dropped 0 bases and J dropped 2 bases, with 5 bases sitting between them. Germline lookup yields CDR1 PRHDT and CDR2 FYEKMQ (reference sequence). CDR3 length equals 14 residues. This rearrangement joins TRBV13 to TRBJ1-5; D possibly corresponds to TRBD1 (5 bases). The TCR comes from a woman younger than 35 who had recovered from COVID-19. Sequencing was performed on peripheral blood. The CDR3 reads CASSLGGGNQPQHF. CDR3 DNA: TGTGCCAGCAGCTTAGGAGGGGGCAATCAGCCCCAGCATTTT.